These 14 T cell receptor beta chains were all obtained from the same sample, sequenced in a study of shared clonotypes between healthy human individuals. Profiled with immunoSEQ multiplex PCR; TCRdb holds only in-frame clones, not every one. The table includes 800,000 or so clones, about 97% detected once. CD45RO-negative, CCR7-selected cells formed the naive CD8 fraction, which excluded terminally differentiated effector memory CD45RA+ cells. Sequenced sample: naive CD8+ T cells sorted from blood. These TCRs come from a man aged 30 to 45 in good health.

V and J are TRBV2 and TRBJ1-1, with a tentative D call TRBD1 (5 bases). The length of the CDR3 is 11 residues. Germline values: CDR1 SNHLY, CDR2 FYNNEI. Trimming pared 7 bases from V and 7 bases from J, leaving 10 bases between. As DNA, the CDR3 is TGTGCCAGCATTGGGGGTATTGAAGCTTTCTTT. Its translation: CASIGGIEAFF.

A single count supports this clone. The V and J genes are TRBV10-3 and TRBJ2-1; 10 nucleotides match TRBD1. CDR3 length: 15 residues. In germline, CDR1 is ENHRY, CDR2 SYGVKD. V was pared by 6 bases and J by 4 bases, with 6 bases of the junction left unmatched. DNA of the CDR3: TGTGCCATCAGCTCCGGGACAGGGGTGTACAATGAGCAGTTCTTC. Its translation is CAISSGTGVYNEQFF.

In regard to this clone: The same CDR3 arises from other DNA sequences in this sample as well. This sequence joins TRBV7-2 and TRBJ2-1; D unresolved. The V gene's germline CDR1 is SGHTA and CDR2 FQGNSA. With 0 bases removed from V and 5 bases from J, the gap between germline ends came to 8 bases. The CDR3 totals 14 residues. The CDR3 nucleotides read TGTGCCAGCAGCTTAGCGGGCTTGAACAATGAGCAGTTCTTC. It translates to CASSLAGLNNEQFF.

To note about this clone: The same CDR3 also results from other DNA sequences found in this sample. The rearrangement joins TRBV5-4 to TRBJ1-1, with D unclear. CDR1 is SGHNT, CDR2 YYREEE, per germline (reference sequence). The CDR3 extends over 12 amino acids. V lost 0 bases, J lost 4 bases, and 4 bases lay in between. This chain's CDR3 is CASSLDSTEAFF. The CDR3 DNA reads TGTGCCAGCAGCTTGGATAGCACTGAAGCTTTCTTT. Looking up the rest from reference TRBV5-4 and TRBJ1-1 gives the full variable domain: ETGVTQSPTHLIKTRGQQVTLRCSSQSGHNTVSWYQQALGQGPQFIFQYYREEENGRGNFPPRFSGLQFPNYSSELNVNALELDDSALYLCASSLDSTEAFFGQGTRLTVV.

The V call is TRBV5-4, the J call TRBJ2-5; a weak D match, TRBD1 (8 bases). This CDR3 has 14 residues. The V and J ends lost 4 bases and 5 bases respectively, with 15 bases between them. The germline V gene encodes CDR1 SGHNT and CDR2 YYREEE (reference sequence). The CDR3 nucleotides read TGTGCCAGCAGCAGCGGGACAGGACGGGAGACCCAGTACTTC. The encoded protein is CASSSGTGRETQYF.

This clone was seen a single time. This chain connects TRBV7-6 to TRBJ2-1; D is perhaps TRBD2 (6 bases). This CDR3 comprises 17 residues. V lost 4 bases, J lost 0 bases, and 16 bases lay in between. The germline V gene has CDR1 SGHVS and CDR2 FNYEAQ. CDR3 in amino acids: CASSWERDSSSYNEQFF. The DNA for the CDR3 is TGTGCCAGCAGCTGGGAGAGGGACTCCAGCTCCTACAATGAGCAGTTCTTC.

The rearrangement uses TRBV27 and TRBJ2-7, with 8 bases aligning to TRBD1. V gave up 5 bases and J gave up 2 bases; unmatched junction bases: 5. Germline CDR1 MNHEY, CDR2 SMNVEV (reference sequence). The CDR3 consists of 14 residues. DNA for the CDR3: TGTGCCAGCAGTCCCTTCAGGGGGCCCTACGAGCAGTACTTC. This gives the protein CASSPFRGPYEQYF.

This sequence joins TRBV27 and TRBJ1-2, with D unresolved. This CDR3 contains 16 residues. Germline V gene data show CDR1 as MNHEY and CDR2 as SMNVEV (reference sequence). V lost 2 bases to trimming and J lost 2 bases, with 15 bases between them. The CDR3 sequence: CASSLGPPLGNYGYTF. The CDR3, as DNA: TGTGCCAGCAGTTTAGGTCCCCCTCTCGGGAACTATGGCTACACCTTC.

CDR3 protein: CASSLRTSGSPPDNGELFF. The CDR3 region has the DNA TGTGCCAGCTCACTACGTACTAGCGGGAGCCCCCCTGATAACGGGGAGCTGTTTTTT. This rearrangement joins TRBV18 to TRBJ2-2; 11 positions agree with TRBD2. The CDR3 is 19 amino acids. Germline V gene sequence: CDR1 KGHSH, CDR2 LQKENI. Unmatched junction bases numbered 17, after V lost 4 bases and J lost 7 bases.

V usage is TRBV29-1 and J usage is TRBJ2-1; D might be TRBD2 (6 bases). The CDR3 extends over 15 amino acids. Germline CDR1 reads SQVTM; CDR2 reads ANQGSEA. Trimming took 1 base from V and 10 from J, leaving 20 bases between them. CDR3 sequence reads: CSVEGLATREGEQFF. The CDR3 DNA reads TGCAGCGTTGAAGGCCTGGCGACGCGGGAAGGCGAGCAGTTCTTC.

The chain couples TRBV27 to TRBJ2-1; 8 bases line up with TRBD2. The junction had 16 bases not matched to a gene; V was cut back by 0 bases and J by 3 bases. The CDR3 is made up of 20 amino acids. CDR1 MNHEY and CDR2 SMNVEV come from the germline V gene (reference sequence). The CDR3 loop is CASSLSLTSEFSLVYNEQFF. The DNA of the CDR3 is TGTGCCAGCAGTTTATCCCTGACTAGCGAATTTTCCCTCGTCTACAATGAGCAGTTCTTC.

The chain couples TRBV7-3 to TRBJ2-1; D may match TRBD1 or TRBD2 (5 bases each). V was pared by 0 bases and J by 6 bases, with 18 bases between. The CDR3 covers 17 residues. Germline loops: CDR1 SGHTA, CDR2 FQGTGA. The CDR3 reads CASSLTAGSRVSNEQFF. CDR3 DNA sequence: TGTGCCAGCAGCTTAACGGCAGGGAGTCGCGTTTCCAATGAGCAGTTCTTC.

CDR3: CASSPRTGGLYEQYF. The CDR3 DNA reads TGTGCCAGCAGCCCCCGGACAGGGGGTCTCTACGAGCAGTACTTC. The gene calls are TRBV7-7 and TRBJ2-7; 10 nucleotides match TRBD1. V gave up 5 bases and J gave up 3 bases; unmatched junction bases: 7. There are 15 residues in the CDR3. Germline-derived CDR1 and CDR2 are SSHAT and FNYEAQ (reference sequence).

This chain connects TRBV13 to TRBJ2-1; possibly TRBD2 for D (6 bases). This CDR3 spans 15 amino acids. Looked up from germline, CDR1 is PRHDT and CDR2 is FYEKMQ (reference sequence). Deletions cut 5 bases from V and 5 bases from J, with 16 bases between. CDR3 protein: CASSMRGLAHNEQFF. The CDR3 DNA reads as TGTGCCAGCAGCATGCGGGGTCTAGCACACAATGAGCAGTTCTTC.